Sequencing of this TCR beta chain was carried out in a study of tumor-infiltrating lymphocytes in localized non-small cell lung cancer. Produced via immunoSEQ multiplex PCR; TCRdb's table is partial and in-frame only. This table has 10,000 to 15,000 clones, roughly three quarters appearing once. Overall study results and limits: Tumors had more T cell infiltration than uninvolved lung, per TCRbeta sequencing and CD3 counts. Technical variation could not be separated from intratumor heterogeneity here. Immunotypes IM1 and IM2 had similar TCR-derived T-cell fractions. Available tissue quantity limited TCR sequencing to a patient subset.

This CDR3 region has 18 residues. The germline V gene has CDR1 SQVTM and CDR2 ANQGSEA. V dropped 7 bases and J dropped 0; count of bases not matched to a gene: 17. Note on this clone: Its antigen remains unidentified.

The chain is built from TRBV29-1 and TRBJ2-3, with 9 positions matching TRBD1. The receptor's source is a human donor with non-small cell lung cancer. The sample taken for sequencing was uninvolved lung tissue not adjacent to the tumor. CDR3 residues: CSAMRGQGNLLSTDTQYF. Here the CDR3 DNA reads TGCAGCGCTATGCGGGGACAGGGAAATTTACTTAGCACAGATACGCAGTATTTT.